Listed here are 4 T cell receptor beta chains from one sample, sequenced in a study of blood T cell repertoires in COVID-19. TCRdb keeps only in-frame clones here, not all; method: immunoSEQ multiplex PCR. The profile shows about 170,000 clones, 90% of them singletons. Source material: peripheral blood. The receptor source for this set is a man over 45 with acute or convalescent COVID-19.

The V gene is TRBV27, the J gene TRBJ1-4; D is possibly TRBD1 (6 bases). Per germline, CDR1 MNHEY and CDR2 SMNVEV (reference sequence). V lost 6 bases and J 7 bases, leaving 9 bases between the germline ends. The CDR3 is made up of 12 amino acids. The chain's CDR3 is CASRTGIEKLFF. As DNA, the CDR3 is TGTGCCAGCAGGACAGGCATTGAAAAACTGTTTTTT.

The chain employs TRBV7-9 and TRBJ1-2; D gene uncertain. Germline CDR1 SEHNR, CDR2 FQNEAQ (reference sequence). With 1 base removed from V and 7 bases from J, the gap between germline ends came to 10 bases. This CDR3 contains 13 residues. CDR3 sequence reads: CASSLGENLGYTF. CDR3 DNA: TGTGCCAGCAGCTTAGGGGAGAATCTTGGCTACACCTTC.

This clone showed up just a few times. The CDR3 region is CASRKQGSGGYTF. The CDR3 coding sequence is TGTGCCAGCAGGAAACAGGGGTCGGGGGGCTACACCTTC. The chain uses TRBV6-5 and TRBJ1-2; 7 bases line up with TRBD1. The germline V gene has CDR1 MNHEY and CDR2 SVGAGI. This CDR3 contains 13 residues. The V gene end was trimmed by 6 bases and the J gene end by 8 bases; junction bases not matched to a gene: 9.

The J gene is TRBJ1-5, the V gene TRBV6-6; D may be TRBD1 (5 bases). In germline, CDR1 is MNHNY, CDR2 SVGAGI (reference sequence). The CDR3 runs to 14 residues. With 10 bases removed from V and 2 bases from J, the gap between germline ends came to 15 bases. This CDR3 reads CATWKGQGNQPQHF. Here the CDR3 DNA reads TGTGCCACATGGAAGGGGCAGGGCAATCAGCCCCAGCATTTT.